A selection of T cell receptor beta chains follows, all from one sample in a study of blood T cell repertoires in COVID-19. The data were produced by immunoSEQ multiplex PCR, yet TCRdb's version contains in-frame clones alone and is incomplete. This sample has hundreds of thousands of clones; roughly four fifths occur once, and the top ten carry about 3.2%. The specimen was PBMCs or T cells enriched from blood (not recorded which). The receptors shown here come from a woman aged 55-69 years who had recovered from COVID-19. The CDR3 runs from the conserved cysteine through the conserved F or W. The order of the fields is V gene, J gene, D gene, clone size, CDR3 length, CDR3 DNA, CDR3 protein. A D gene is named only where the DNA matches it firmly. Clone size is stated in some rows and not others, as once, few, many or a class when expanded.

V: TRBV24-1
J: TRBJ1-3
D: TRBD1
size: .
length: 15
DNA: TGTGCCATTCAGGGTGGGACAGGGGTTTTAGACACCATATATTTT
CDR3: CAIQGGTGVLDTIYF

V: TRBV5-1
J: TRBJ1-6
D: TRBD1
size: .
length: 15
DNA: TGCGCCAGCAGCTTGGAAGGGGGCAAGGCTTCACCCCTCCACTTT
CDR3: CASSLEGGKASPLHF

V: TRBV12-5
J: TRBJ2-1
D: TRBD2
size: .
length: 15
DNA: TGTGCTAGTGGTTTGGGACAAGCGGGACCCAATGAGCAGTTCTTC
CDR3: CASGLGQAGPNEQFF

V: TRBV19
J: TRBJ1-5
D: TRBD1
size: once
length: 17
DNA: TGTGCCAGTACCTACGGAACAGGGGGGGGAAGCAATCAGCCCCAGCATTTT
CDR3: CASTYGTGGGSNQPQHF

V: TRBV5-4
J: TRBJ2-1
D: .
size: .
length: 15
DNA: TGTGCCAGCAGCTTGGGGCAGGGTACCTACAATGAGCAGTTCTTC
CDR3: CASSLGQGTYNEQFF

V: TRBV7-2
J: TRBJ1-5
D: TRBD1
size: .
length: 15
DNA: TGTGCCAGCAGCTCACGGACGGCAGGGGGACAGCCCCAGCATTTT
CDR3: CASSSRTAGGQPQHF

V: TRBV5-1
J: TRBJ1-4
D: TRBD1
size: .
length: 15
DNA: TGCGCCAGCAGCTTAACAGGGGCAACTAATGAAAAACTGTTTTTT
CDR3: CASSLTGATNEKLFF

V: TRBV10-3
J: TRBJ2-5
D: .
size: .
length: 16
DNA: TGTGCCATCAGTGAGTCAGAGGGCTCGTACCAAGAGACCCAGTACTTC
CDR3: CAISESEGSYQETQYF

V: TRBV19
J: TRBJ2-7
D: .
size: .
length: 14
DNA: TGTGCCAGTAGTATAGGACAGCTTTCCTACGAGCAGTACTTC
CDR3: CASSIGQLSYEQYF

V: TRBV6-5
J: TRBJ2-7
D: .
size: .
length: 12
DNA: TGTGCCAGCAGACAGGGGGAGGGCGAGCAGTACTTC
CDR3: CASRQGEGEQYF

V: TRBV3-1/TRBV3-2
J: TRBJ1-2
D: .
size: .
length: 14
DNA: TGTGCCAGCAGCCAAGGCGCAGGGGACTATGGCTACACCTTC
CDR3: CASSQGAGDYGYTF

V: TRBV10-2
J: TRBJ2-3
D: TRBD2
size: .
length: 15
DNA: TGCGCCAGCAGACGGACTAGCGGGAGCACAGATACGCAGTATTTT
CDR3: CASRRTSGSTDTQYF

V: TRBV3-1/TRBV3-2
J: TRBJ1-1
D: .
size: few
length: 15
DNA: TGTGCCAGCAGCAATGGGGCCTCGCCGGGCACTGAAGCTTTCTTT
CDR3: CASSNGASPGTEAFF

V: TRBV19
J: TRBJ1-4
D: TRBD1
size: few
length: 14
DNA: TGTGCCAGTAAACGGGACAGGGGGCAAGAAAAACTGTTTTTT
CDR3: CASKRDRGQEKLFF

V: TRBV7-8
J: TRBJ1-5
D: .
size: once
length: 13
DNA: TGTGCCAGCAGCTTTGGGGGCAAGGAGCCCCAGCATTTT
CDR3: CASSFGGKEPQHF

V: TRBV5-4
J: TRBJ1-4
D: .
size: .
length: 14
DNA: TGTGCCAGCAGCAACAACAGGCTGGTTGAAAAACTGTTTTTT
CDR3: CASSNNRLVEKLFF